This note documents a single TCR beta chain sequence. Its specificity is unknown. TCRdb ran MiXCR on the 5' RACE reads and lists one entry per CDR3 protein. The sample lists 540,000 or so distinct CDR3 sequences, about 22% seen once, with approximately 0.5% in the top ten. The data derive from a study of identical twins. Study-wide points: Compared with models, monozygotic twins showed more out-of-frame TCR alpha sharing. These conclusions were based on statistical analysis (cross-sectional, not following the same donors). Diverse VJ usage suggested most zero-insertion clonotypes were not invariant T cells.

These same data were also listed under a study on yellow fever vaccine responses in identical twins.

This TCR came from a woman aged 18-35 years in good health. The sequencing sample was made of CD4+ T cells sorted from blood.

The CDR3 sequence is CASSLVNAGYTF. The CDR3 bases are TGTGCCAGCAGCTTAGTAAACGCGGGCTACACCTTC. V and J are TRBV11-2 and TRBJ1-2; D not certain. CDR1 and CDR2 (germline): SGHAT, FQNNGV. The CDR3 length is 12 residues. V was clipped by 1 base and J by 8 bases, with 8 bases between them. The whole variable domain, remainder taken from reference TRBV11-2 and TRBJ1-2, is EAGVAQSPRYKIIEKRQSVAFWCNPISGHATLYWYQQILGQGPKLLIQFQNNGVVDDSQLPKDRFSAERLKGVDSTLKIQPAKLEDSAVYLCASSLVNAGYTFGSGTRLTVV.